Following are 10 T cell receptor beta chains from one sample sequenced in a study of STAT5B mutations in CD4+ large granular lymphocyte leukemia. Clones were sequenced by immunoSEQ multiplex PCR, and TCRdb holds only the in-frame ones, with some missing. The sample lists 30,000 to 40,000 clones; around 75% were seen once. Material: CD4+ T cells from blood buffy coats. The receptors shown here come from a human donor in good health.

This chain links TRBV6-1 with TRBJ1-3; D ambiguous. Trimming removed 4 bases at V and 4 bases at J, with 14 bases between. Germline V CDR1 and CDR2: MNHNS, SASEGT. The CDR3 length is 15 residues. The CDR3 spells CASSAVPMGGNTIYF. Here the CDR3 DNA reads TGTGCCAGCAGTGCGGTCCCGATGGGAGGAAACACCATATATTTT.

The chain combines TRBV12-5 with TRBJ2-2; 8 bases map to TRBD2. Germline CDR1 and CDR2: LGHNT and FRNRAP. With 7 bases clipped from V and 6 bases from J, the junction kept 16 bases outside the gene matches. The CDR3 is made up of 17 amino acids. CDR3 nucleotide sequence: TGTGCTAGTGCCCTCCCTCTACTAGCGGTTAGGGCCGGGGAGCTGTTTTTT. Protein sequence: CASALPLLAVRAGELFF.

The chain links TRBV18 to TRBJ1-4, with D possibly being TRBD1 (5 bases). This CDR3 spans 14 amino acids. With 2 bases removed from V and 6 bases from J, the gap between germline ends came to 10 bases. Germline loops: CDR1 KGHSH, CDR2 LQKENI. The CDR3 DNA follows: TGTGCCAGCTCACCAAGGGGTAGGGATGAAAAACTGTTTTTT. Its protein product is CASSPRGRDEKLFF.

This clone showed up just a few times. DNA for the CDR3: TGTGCCAGCAGCCAGGGCGGTAGCACAGATACGCAGTATTTT. It yields the protein CASSQGGSTDTQYF. The gene calls are TRBV7-3 and TRBJ2-3, with D possibly TRBD1 on 5 matching bases. The germline V and J ends were trimmed by 5 bases and 0 bases, with 9 bases remaining between them. The CDR3 length is 14 residues. The V gene's germline CDR1 is SGHTA and CDR2 FQGTGA.

The chain carries TRBV27 and TRBJ2-1; D gene unclear. The CDR3 is 15 amino acids. V lost 4 bases, J lost 1 base, and 11 bases lay in between. CDR1 and CDR2 from the germline V gene are MNHEY and SMNVEV (reference sequence). The CDR3 coding sequence is TGTGCCAGCAGTTCCCCAGCCAGGTCCTACAATGAGCAGTTCTTC. Translating gives CASSSPARSYNEQFF.

The chain joins TRBV6-5 to TRBJ1-5; D perhaps matches TRBD1 (6 bases). The CDR3 spans 16 residues. The germline V and J ends were trimmed by 0 bases and 7 bases, with 16 bases remaining between them. Germline V CDR1 and CDR2: MNHEY, SVGAGI. CDR3 amino acids: CASSYSKTGSHQPQHF. The CDR3 DNA follows: TGTGCCAGCAGTTACTCAAAAACAGGGTCCCACCAGCCCCAGCATTTT.

The chain carries TRBV18 and TRBJ1-2; 7 bases are shared with TRBD1. Per the germline V gene, CDR1 is KGHSH and CDR2 is LQKENI. The CDR3 is 14 residues long. With V trimmed by 3 bases and J by 2 bases, 3 bases remained unmatched. The CDR3 DNA reads TGTGCCAGCTCACCTGGACAGGACAACTATGGCTACACCTTC. It translates to CASSPGQDNYGYTF.

The gene calls are TRBV29-1 and TRBJ2-3, with a weak D call TRBD1 (5 bases). Germline V gives CDR1 SQVTM, CDR2 ANQGSEA. V was cut by 4 bases and J by 0 bases, with 11 bases left in between. The CDR3 has 14 residues. The CDR3 reads CSVGGSSSTDTQYF. CDR3 DNA: TGCAGCGTTGGGGGCAGCTCTAGCACAGATACGCAGTATTTT.

The chain joins TRBV11-2 to TRBJ2-3; 8 bases align to TRBD2. CDR1 and CDR2 (germline): SGHAT, FQNNGV. The CDR3 is 14 residues long. V lost 4 bases and J lost 4; bases outside the gene matches: 4. CDR3 region: CASSSSGWADTQYF. The CDR3 nucleotides read TGTGCCAGCAGCTCTAGCGGGTGGGCAGATACGCAGTATTTT.

The chain combines TRBV18 with TRBJ2-7, with a possible D match to TRBD1 (6 bases). Trimming removed 2 bases from V and 6 bases from J, with 17 bases in between. CDR3 size: 15 residues. The germline CDR1 and CDR2 sequences are KGHSH and LQKENI. As DNA, the CDR3 is TGTGCCAGCTCACCATCGCCAGGGGAATTCTCCGAGCAGTACTTC. It specifies CASSPSPGEFSEQYF.